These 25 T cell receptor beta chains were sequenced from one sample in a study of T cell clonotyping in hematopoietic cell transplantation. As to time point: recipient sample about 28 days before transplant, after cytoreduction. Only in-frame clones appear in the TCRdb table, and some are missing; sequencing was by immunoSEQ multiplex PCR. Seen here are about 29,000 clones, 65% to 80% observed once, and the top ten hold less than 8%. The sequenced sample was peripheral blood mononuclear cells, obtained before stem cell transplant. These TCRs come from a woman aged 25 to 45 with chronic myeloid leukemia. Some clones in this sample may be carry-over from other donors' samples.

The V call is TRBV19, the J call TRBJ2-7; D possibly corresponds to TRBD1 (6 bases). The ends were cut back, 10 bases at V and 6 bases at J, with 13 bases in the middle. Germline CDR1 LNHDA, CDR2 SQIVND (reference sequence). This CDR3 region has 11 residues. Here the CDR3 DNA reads TGTGCCACCCAGACAGGTCGCGAGCAGTACTTC. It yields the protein CATQTGREQYF.

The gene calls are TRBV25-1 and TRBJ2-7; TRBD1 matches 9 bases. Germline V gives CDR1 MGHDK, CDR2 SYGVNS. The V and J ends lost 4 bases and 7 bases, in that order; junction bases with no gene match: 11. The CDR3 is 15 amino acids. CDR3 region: CASSGSPGQGWEQYF. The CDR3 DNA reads TGTGCCAGCAGTGGCTCACCGGGACAGGGATGGGAGCAGTACTTC.

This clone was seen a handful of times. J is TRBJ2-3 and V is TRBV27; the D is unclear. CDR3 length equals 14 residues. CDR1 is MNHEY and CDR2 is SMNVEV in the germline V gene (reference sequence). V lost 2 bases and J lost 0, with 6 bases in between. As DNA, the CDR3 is TGTGCCAGCAGTTTAATGAGTAGCACAGATACGCAGTATTTT. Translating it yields CASSLMSSTDTQYF.

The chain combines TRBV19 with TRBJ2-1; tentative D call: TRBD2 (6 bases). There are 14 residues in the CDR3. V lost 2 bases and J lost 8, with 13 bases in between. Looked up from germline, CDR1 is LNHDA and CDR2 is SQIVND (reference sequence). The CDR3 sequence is CASSIWAGGYEQFF. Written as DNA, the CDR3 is TGTGCCAGTAGTATATGGGCTGGGGGGTATGAGCAGTTCTTC.

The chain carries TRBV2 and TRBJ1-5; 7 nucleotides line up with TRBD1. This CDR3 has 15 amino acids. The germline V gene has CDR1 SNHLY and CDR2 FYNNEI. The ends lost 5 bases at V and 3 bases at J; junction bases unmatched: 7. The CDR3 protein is CASSYQGGINQPQHF. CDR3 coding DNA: TGTGCCAGCAGTTACCAGGGGGGCATCAATCAGCCCCAGCATTTT.

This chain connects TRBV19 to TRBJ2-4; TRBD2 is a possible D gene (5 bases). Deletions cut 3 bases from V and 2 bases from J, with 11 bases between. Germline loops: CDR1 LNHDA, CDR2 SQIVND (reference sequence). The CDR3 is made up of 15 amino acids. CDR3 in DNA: TGTGCCAGTAGTATCCCGAGCGGTTCCAAAAACATTCAGTACTTC. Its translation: CASSIPSGSKNIQYF. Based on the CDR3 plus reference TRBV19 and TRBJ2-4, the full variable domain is DGGITQSPKYLFRKEGQNVTLSCEQNLNHDAMYWYRQDPGQGLRLIYYSQIVNDFQKGDIAEGYSVSREKKESFPLTVTSAQKNPTAFYLCASSIPSGSKNIQYFGAGTRLSVL.

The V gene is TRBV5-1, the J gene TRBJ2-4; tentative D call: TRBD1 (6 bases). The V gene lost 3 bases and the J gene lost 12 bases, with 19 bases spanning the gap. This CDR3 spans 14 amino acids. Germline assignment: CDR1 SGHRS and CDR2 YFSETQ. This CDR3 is CASSSGDTPSSQYF. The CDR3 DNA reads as TGCGCCAGCAGCTCCGGGGACACCCCATCTAGTCAGTACTTC.

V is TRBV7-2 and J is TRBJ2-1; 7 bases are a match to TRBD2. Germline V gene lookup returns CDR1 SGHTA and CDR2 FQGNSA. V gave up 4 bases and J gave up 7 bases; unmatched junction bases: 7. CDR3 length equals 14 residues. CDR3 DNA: TGTGCCAGCAGCTCCCGGTTGCGGGGGAATGAGCAGTTCTTC. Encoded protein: CASSSRLRGNEQFF.

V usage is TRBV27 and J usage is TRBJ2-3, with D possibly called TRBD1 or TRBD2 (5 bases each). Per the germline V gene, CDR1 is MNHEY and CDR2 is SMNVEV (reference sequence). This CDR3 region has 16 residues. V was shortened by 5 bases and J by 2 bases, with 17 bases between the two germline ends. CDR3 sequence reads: CASSRKPGTFTDTQYF. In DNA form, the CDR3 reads TGTGCCAGCAGTAGGAAGCCGGGGACCTTCACAGATACGCAGTATTTT.

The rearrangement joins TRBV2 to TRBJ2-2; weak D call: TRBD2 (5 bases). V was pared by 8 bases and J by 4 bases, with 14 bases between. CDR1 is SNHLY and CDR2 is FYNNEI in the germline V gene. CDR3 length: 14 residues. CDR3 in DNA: TGTGCCAGCGCTGGACCGCTAGCCACCGGGGAGCTGTTTTTT. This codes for CASAGPLATGELFF.

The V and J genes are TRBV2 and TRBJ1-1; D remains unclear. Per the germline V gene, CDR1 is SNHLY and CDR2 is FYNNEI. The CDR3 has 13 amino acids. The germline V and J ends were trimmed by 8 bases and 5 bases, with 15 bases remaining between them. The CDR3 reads CASGEGGWTEAFF. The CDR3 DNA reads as TGTGCCAGCGGAGAGGGAGGATGGACTGAAGCTTTCTTT.

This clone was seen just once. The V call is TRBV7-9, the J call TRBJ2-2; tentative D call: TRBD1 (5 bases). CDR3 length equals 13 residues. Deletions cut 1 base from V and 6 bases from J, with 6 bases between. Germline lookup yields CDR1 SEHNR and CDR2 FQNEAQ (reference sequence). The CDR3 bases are TGTGCCAGCAGCTTAGAGGGGTCCGGGGAGCTGTTTTTT. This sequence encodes CASSLEGSGELFF.

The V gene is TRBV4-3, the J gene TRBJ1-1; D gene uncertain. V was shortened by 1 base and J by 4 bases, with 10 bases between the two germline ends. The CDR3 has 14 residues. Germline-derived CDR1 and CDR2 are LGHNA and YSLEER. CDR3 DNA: TGCGCCAGCAGCCAAGGAGTAGGGAGCACTGAAGCTTTCTTT. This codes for CASSQGVGSTEAFF.

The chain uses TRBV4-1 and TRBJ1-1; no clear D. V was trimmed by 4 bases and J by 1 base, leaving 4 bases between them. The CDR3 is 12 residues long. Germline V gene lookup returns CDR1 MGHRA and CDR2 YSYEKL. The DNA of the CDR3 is TGCGCCAGCAGCCGCCGGAACACTGAAGCTTTCTTT. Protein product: CASSRRNTEAFF.

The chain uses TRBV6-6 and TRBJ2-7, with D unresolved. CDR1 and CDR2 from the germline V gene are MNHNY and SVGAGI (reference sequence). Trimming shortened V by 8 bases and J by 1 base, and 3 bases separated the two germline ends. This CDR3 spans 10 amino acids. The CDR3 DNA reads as TGTGCCAGCGGGTCCTACGAGCAGTACGTC. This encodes CASGSYEQYV.

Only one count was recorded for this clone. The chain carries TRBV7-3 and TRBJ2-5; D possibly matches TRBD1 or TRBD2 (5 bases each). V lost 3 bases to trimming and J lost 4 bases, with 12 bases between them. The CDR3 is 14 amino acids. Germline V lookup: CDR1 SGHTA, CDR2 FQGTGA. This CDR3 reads CASSLRAGRETQYF. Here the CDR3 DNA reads TGTGCCAGCAGCTTGCGGGCAGGGAGAGAGACCCAGTACTTC.

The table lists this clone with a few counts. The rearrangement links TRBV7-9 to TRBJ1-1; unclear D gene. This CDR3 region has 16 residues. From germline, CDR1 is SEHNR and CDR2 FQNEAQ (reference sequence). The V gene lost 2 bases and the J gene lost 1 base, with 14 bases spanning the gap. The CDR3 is CASSLLGRLPNTEAFF. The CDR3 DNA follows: TGTGCCAGCAGCTTATTAGGAAGGTTGCCGAACACTGAAGCTTTCTTT.

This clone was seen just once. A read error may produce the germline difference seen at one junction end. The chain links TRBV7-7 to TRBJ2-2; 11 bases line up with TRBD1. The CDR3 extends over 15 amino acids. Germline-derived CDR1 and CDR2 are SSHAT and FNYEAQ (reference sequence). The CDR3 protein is CASSLGQGVSGELFF. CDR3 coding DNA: TGTGCTAGCAGCCTGGGACAGGGGGTCTCCGGGGAGCTGTTTTTT.

The CDR3 DNA is TGCAGTGCTAGAGAGAACTACGAGCAGTACTTC. Encoded protein: CSARENYEQYF. This chain links TRBV20-1 with TRBJ2-7; D ambiguous. The germline gives CDR1 DFQATT, CDR2 SNEGSKA (reference sequence). CDR3 length: 11 amino acids. V shed 0 bases and J shed 3 bases, with 3 bases lying between them.

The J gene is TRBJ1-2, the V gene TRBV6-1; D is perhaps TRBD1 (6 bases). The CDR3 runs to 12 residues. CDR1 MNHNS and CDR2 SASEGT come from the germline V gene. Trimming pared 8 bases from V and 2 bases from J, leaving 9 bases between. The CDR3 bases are TGTGCCAGCCGGGACATCAACTATGGCTACACCTTC. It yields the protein CASRDINYGYTF.

In DNA, the CDR3 is TGTGCCTGGAGTGATGAGGGACAGGGGATAGCGGATGAGCAGTTCTTC. Translation: CAWSDEGQGIADEQFF. The chain is built from TRBV30 and TRBJ2-7; 10 bases align to TRBD1. The J call could be wrong; TRBJ2-1 is a better fit for the DNA end. The CDR3 spans 16 residues. Germline V lookup: CDR1 GTSNPN, CDR2 SVGIG (reference sequence).

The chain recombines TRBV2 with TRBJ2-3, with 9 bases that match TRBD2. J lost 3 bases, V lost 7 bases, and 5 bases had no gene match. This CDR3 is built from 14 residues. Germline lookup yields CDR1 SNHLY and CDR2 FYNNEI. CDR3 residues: CASKGGLATDTQYF. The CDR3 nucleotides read TGTGCCAGCAAGGGGGGACTAGCTACAGATACGCAGTATTTT.

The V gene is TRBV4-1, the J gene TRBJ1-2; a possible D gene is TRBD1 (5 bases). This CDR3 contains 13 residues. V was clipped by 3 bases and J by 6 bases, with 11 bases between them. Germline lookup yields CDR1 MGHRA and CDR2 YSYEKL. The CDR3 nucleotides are TGCGCCAGCAGCCATTGGTGGGGGGATGGCTACACCTTC. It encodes CASSHWWGDGYTF.

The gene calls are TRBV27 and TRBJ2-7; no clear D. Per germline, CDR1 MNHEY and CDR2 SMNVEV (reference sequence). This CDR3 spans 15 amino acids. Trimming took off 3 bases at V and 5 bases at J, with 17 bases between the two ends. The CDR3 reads CASSFWARLPHEQYF. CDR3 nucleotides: TGTGCCAGCAGTTTCTGGGCCCGACTGCCCCACGAGCAGTACTTC.

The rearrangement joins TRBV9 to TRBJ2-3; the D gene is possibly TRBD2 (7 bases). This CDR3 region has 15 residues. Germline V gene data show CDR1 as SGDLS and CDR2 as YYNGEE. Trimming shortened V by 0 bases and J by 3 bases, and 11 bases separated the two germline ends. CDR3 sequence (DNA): TGTGCCAGCAGCGTAGGAGGGGGGGCAACAGATACGCAGTATTTT. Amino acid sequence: CASSVGGGATDTQYF.